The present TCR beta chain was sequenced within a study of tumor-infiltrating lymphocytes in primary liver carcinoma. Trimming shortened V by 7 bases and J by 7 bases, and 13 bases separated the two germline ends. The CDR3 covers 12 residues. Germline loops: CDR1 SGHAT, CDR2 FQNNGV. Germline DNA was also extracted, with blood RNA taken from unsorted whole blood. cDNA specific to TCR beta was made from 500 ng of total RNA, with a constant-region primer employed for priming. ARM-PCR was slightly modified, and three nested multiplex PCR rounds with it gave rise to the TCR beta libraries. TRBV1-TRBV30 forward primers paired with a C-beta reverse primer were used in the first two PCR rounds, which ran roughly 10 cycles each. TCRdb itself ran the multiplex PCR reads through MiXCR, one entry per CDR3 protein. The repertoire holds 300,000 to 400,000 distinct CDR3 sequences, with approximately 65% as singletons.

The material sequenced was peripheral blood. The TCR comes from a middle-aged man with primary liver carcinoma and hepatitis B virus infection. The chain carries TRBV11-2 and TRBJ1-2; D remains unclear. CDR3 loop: CASIPAWGGYTF. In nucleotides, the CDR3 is TGTGCCAGCATCCCAGCATGGGGTGGCTACACCTTC.